These T cell receptor beta chains were read from a single sample in a study of cytomegalovirus exposure and HLA in healthy donors. Libraries were prepared by immunoSEQ multiplex PCR; TCRdb keeps only in-frame clonotypes and omits some of them. Of 110,000 to 150,000 clones listed, approximately 90% are singletons. The source material was PBMCs. The receptors here all came from a man between 18 and 35 years old in good health and CMV-seronegative. Both conserved end residues are part of each CDR3. The order of the fields is clone size, J gene, V gene, D gene, CDR3 protein, CDR3 DNA. The D gene is left open where the match is weak. Size is omitted from some rows. Given values are once, few, many or a class for expanded clones.

abundance: .
j_gene: TRBJ1-1
v_gene: TRBV6-5
d_gene: .
CDR3aa: CASRQGFTEAFF
CDR3nt: TGTGCCAGCAGACAGGGTTTCACTGAAGCTTTCTTT

abundance: .
j_gene: TRBJ2-5
v_gene: TRBV30
d_gene: .
CDR3aa: CAWSVLNRLQETQYF
CDR3nt: TGTGCCTGGAGTGTACTTAATCGGTTGCAAGAGACCCAGTACTTC

abundance: .
j_gene: TRBJ1-5
v_gene: TRBV5-1
d_gene: TRBD1
CDR3aa: CASSPGQASNSNQPQHF
CDR3nt: TGCGCCAGCAGCCCCGGACAGGCATCTAATAGCAATCAGCCCCAGCATTTT

abundance: .
j_gene: TRBJ2-1
v_gene: TRBV7-2
d_gene: TRBD2
CDR3aa: CASSFLTSGRPWNEQFF
CDR3nt: TGTGCCAGCAGCTTCCTGACTAGCGGGAGGCCCTGGAATGAGCAGTTCTTC

abundance: .
j_gene: TRBJ1-6
v_gene: TRBV7-9
d_gene: .
CDR3aa: CASSALATGYNNSPLHF
CDR3nt: TGTGCCAGCAGCGCGCTTGCTACAGGGTATAATAATTCACCCCTCCACTTT

abundance: .
j_gene: TRBJ2-5
v_gene: TRBV6-5
d_gene: TRBD1
CDR3aa: CASSYHSQGVGETQYF
CDR3nt: TGTGCCAGCAGTTACCATTCCCAGGGGGTCGGGGAGACCCAGTACTTC

abundance: .
j_gene: TRBJ1-1
v_gene: TRBV10-3
d_gene: .
CDR3aa: CAISESGRHTEAFF
CDR3nt: TGTGCCATCAGTGAGTCGGGCAGACACACTGAAGCTTTCTTT

abundance: .
j_gene: TRBJ1-2
v_gene: TRBV28
d_gene: .
CDR3aa: CASSLPGAGDYGYTF
CDR3nt: TGTGCCAGCAGTTTACCAGGGGCGGGGGACTATGGCTACACCTTC

abundance: .
j_gene: TRBJ2-3
v_gene: TRBV7-2
d_gene: .
CDR3aa: CASSLGFSGSTDTQYF
CDR3nt: TGTGCCAGCAGCTTAGGTTTTAGCGGCAGCACAGATACGCAGTATTTT

abundance: .
j_gene: TRBJ1-2
v_gene: TRBV13
d_gene: TRBD1
CDR3aa: CASSLFNTGGAGWGYGYTF
CDR3nt: TGTGCCAGCAGCTTATTCAACACAGGGGGCGCGGGATGGGGCTATGGCTACACCTTC

abundance: .
j_gene: TRBJ2-6
v_gene: TRBV6-4
d_gene: .
CDR3aa: CASSDDSSGANVLTF
CDR3nt: TGTGCCAGCAGTGACGACAGCTCTGGGGCCAACGTCCTGACTTTC

abundance: .
j_gene: TRBJ1-1
v_gene: TRBV5-1
d_gene: TRBD1
CDR3aa: CASSVDRVNTEAFF
CDR3nt: TGCGCCAGCAGCGTTGACAGGGTGAACACTGAAGCTTTCTTT

abundance: .
j_gene: TRBJ1-5
v_gene: TRBV6-6
d_gene: .
CDR3aa: CASSRTDRDQPQHF
CDR3nt: TGTGCCAGCAGTCGGACAGATCGAGATCAGCCCCAGCATTTT

abundance: .
j_gene: TRBJ2-7
v_gene: TRBV6-1
d_gene: TRBD1
CDR3aa: CASSDPGQGSIEQYF
CDR3nt: TGTGCCAGCAGTGACCCGGGACAGGGTTCAATTGAGCAGTACTTC

abundance: .
j_gene: TRBJ2-3
v_gene: TRBV19
d_gene: TRBD2
CDR3aa: CASSIRGSGRAELTDTQYF
CDR3nt: TGTGCCAGTAGTATTAGGGGTAGCGGGAGGGCCGAGCTCACCGATACGCAGTATTTT

abundance: .
j_gene: TRBJ1-2
v_gene: TRBV1
d_gene: .
CDR3aa: CTSSQPGQGRGGYTF
CDR3nt: TGCACCAGCAGCCAGCCGGGACAGGGAAGAGGTGGCTACACCTTC

abundance: .
j_gene: TRBJ2-2
v_gene: TRBV6-5
d_gene: TRBD2
CDR3aa: CASRPNQRESGELFF
CDR3nt: TGTGCCAGCAGACCCAACCAGCGGGAGTCTGGGGAGCTGTTTTTT

abundance: .
j_gene: TRBJ1-5
v_gene: TRBV2
d_gene: TRBD1
CDR3aa: CASSEGTVPLSNQPQHF
CDR3nt: TGTGCCAGCAGTGAGGGGACAGTTCCGCTTAGCAATCAGCCCCAGCATTTT

abundance: .
j_gene: TRBJ1-4
v_gene: TRBV19
d_gene: .
CDR3aa: CASSNQGIEEKLFF
CDR3nt: TGTGCCAGTAGTAATCAGGGGATAGAGGAAAAACTGTTTTTT

abundance: once
j_gene: TRBJ2-7
v_gene: TRBV7-9
d_gene: .
CDR3aa: CASSLASQYSYEQYF
CDR3nt: TGTGCCAGCAGCTTAGCATCACAATACTCCTACGAGCAGTACTTC

abundance: few
j_gene: TRBJ1-2
v_gene: TRBV4-3
d_gene: .
CDR3aa: CASSQEFLGSYGYTF
CDR3nt: TGCGCCAGCAGCCAAGAATTCCTAGGGAGCTATGGCTACACCTTC

abundance: .
j_gene: TRBJ1-1
v_gene: TRBV10-3
d_gene: .
CDR3aa: CAISELARVPEAFF
CDR3nt: TGTGCCATCAGTGAGTTGGCCAGGGTACCTGAAGCTTTCTTT

abundance: .
j_gene: TRBJ2-3
v_gene: TRBV29-1
d_gene: .
CDR3aa: CSVEEGRGTQYF
CDR3nt: TGCAGCGTTGAAGAGGGCAGGGGTACGCAGTATTTT

abundance: .
j_gene: TRBJ2-1
v_gene: TRBV7-8
d_gene: TRBD2
CDR3aa: CASSTPLAGGIRNEQFF
CDR3nt: TGTGCCAGCAGCACCCCCCTAGCGGGAGGTATCCGAAATGAGCAGTTCTTC

abundance: .
j_gene: TRBJ2-3
v_gene: TRBV5-4
d_gene: TRBD2
CDR3aa: CASSLAGLADSTDTQYF
CDR3nt: TGTGCCAGCAGCTTGGCGGGACTAGCGGACAGCACAGATACGCAGTATTTT

abundance: .
j_gene: TRBJ1-1
v_gene: TRBV29-1
d_gene: .
CDR3aa: CSGRDGGDTEAFF
CDR3nt: TGCAGCGGTCGTGATGGGGGGGACACTGAAGCTTTCTTT

abundance: .
j_gene: TRBJ1-2
v_gene: TRBV5-4
d_gene: .
CDR3aa: CASSSESYGYTF
CDR3nt: TGTGCCAGCAGCTCAGAATCCTATGGCTACACCTTC

abundance: .
j_gene: TRBJ1-2
v_gene: TRBV13
d_gene: .
CDR3aa: CASSLGPNINYGYTF
CDR3nt: TGTGCCAGCAGCTTGGGGCCTAATATCAACTATGGCTACACCTTC

abundance: .
j_gene: TRBJ2-5
v_gene: TRBV7-8
d_gene: .
CDR3aa: CASSSQQGMRETQYF
CDR3nt: TGTGCCAGCAGCTCCCAGCAGGGGATGAGGGAGACCCAGTACTTC

abundance: .
j_gene: TRBJ2-1
v_gene: TRBV10-1
d_gene: TRBD2
CDR3aa: CASSETSGAYNEQFF
CDR3nt: TGCGCCAGCAGTGAGACTAGCGGGGCCTACAATGAGCAGTTCTTC

abundance: once
j_gene: TRBJ2-2
v_gene: TRBV7-6
d_gene: TRBD2
CDR3aa: CASSPGLAGGTGELFF
CDR3nt: TGTGCCAGCAGCCCTGGACTAGCGGGCGGCACCGGGGAGCTGTTTTTT

abundance: .
j_gene: TRBJ2-1
v_gene: TRBV11-2
d_gene: .
CDR3aa: CASSPSGSRVYNEQFF
CDR3nt: TGTGCCAGCAGCCCGTCGGGATCCCGGGTATACAATGAGCAGTTCTTC

abundance: .
j_gene: TRBJ2-3
v_gene: TRBV2
d_gene: .
CDR3aa: CASSVRDNTQYF
CDR3nt: TGTGCCAGCAGTGTGAGGGACAATACGCAGTATTTT

abundance: .
j_gene: TRBJ1-1
v_gene: TRBV7-9
d_gene: TRBD1
CDR3aa: CASTIRDTGGTEAFF
CDR3nt: TGTGCCAGCACCATTAGAGATACAGGGGGCACTGAAGCTTTCTTT

abundance: .
j_gene: TRBJ2-3
v_gene: TRBV25-1
d_gene: TRBD2
CDR3aa: CASSEWGETSGTDTQYF
CDR3nt: TGTGCCAGCAGTGAATGGGGCGAGACTAGCGGCACAGATACGCAGTATTTT

abundance: .
j_gene: TRBJ2-6
v_gene: TRBV5-1
d_gene: TRBD1
CDR3aa: CASSFGTGVYGANVLTF
CDR3nt: TGCGCCAGCAGCTTCGGGACAGGGGTTTATGGGGCCAACGTCCTGACTTTC

abundance: .
j_gene: TRBJ1-5
v_gene: TRBV2
d_gene: .
CDR3aa: CASSEYRAVGGRQPQHF
CDR3nt: TGTGCCAGCAGTGAATATAGAGCGGTCGGGGGTCGACAGCCCCAGCATTTT

abundance: once
j_gene: TRBJ1-2
v_gene: TRBV12-2
d_gene: .
CDR3aa: CASRLATGQGLHNYGYTF
CDR3nt: TGTGCAAGTCGCTTAGCGACGGGGCAGGGGTTGCATAACTATGGCTACACCTTC

abundance: .
j_gene: TRBJ2-1
v_gene: TRBV27
d_gene: .
CDR3aa: CASGVGTPSYNEQFF
CDR3nt: TGTGCCAGCGGGGTCGGGACACCATCCTACAATGAGCAGTTCTTC

abundance: .
j_gene: TRBJ2-1
v_gene: TRBV19
d_gene: TRBD2
CDR3aa: CASRSLAGDYNEQFF
CDR3nt: TGTGCCAGTCGGAGCCTAGCGGGGGACTACAATGAGCAGTTCTTC

abundance: .
j_gene: TRBJ1-2
v_gene: TRBV19
d_gene: .
CDR3aa: CASSIGTEGDYGYTF
CDR3nt: TGTGCCAGTAGTATAGGGACAGAGGGGGACTATGGCTACACCTTC

abundance: .
j_gene: TRBJ2-1
v_gene: TRBV11-3
d_gene: TRBD2
CDR3aa: CASSSGLAGVNEQFF
CDR3nt: TGTGCCAGCAGCTCAGGACTAGCGGGAGTTAATGAGCAGTTCTTC

abundance: .
j_gene: TRBJ1-2
v_gene: TRBV30
d_gene: .
CDR3aa: CAWTPTTQGAYGYTF
CDR3nt: TGTGCCTGGACCCCGACAACTCAAGGGGCCTATGGCTACACCTTC

abundance: .
j_gene: TRBJ1-4
v_gene: TRBV28
d_gene: .
CDR3aa: CASSSPQIFSEKLFF
CDR3nt: TGTGCCAGCAGTTCCCCCCAGATCTTTTCTGAAAAACTGTTTTTT

abundance: many
j_gene: TRBJ1-5
v_gene: TRBV6-1
d_gene: .
CDR3aa: CASSEGEGQGNQPQHF
CDR3nt: TGTGCCAGCAGTGAAGGGGAGGGGCAAGGCAATCAGCCCCAGCATTTT

abundance: .
j_gene: TRBJ2-7
v_gene: TRBV6-1
d_gene: .
CDR3aa: CASRDSSYEQYF
CDR3nt: TGTGCCAGCCGGGACTCCTCCTACGAGCAGTACTTC

abundance: .
j_gene: TRBJ2-3
v_gene: TRBV10-3
d_gene: .
CDR3aa: CAISDEADTQYF
CDR3nt: TGTGCCATCAGTGACGAGGCAGATACGCAGTATTTT

abundance: .
j_gene: TRBJ1-2
v_gene: TRBV19
d_gene: .
CDR3aa: CASRDTASNLGYGYTF
CDR3nt: TGTGCCAGTAGGGACACCGCCTCTAACCTCGGCTATGGCTACACCTTC

abundance: .
j_gene: TRBJ1-2
v_gene: TRBV19
d_gene: TRBD1
CDR3aa: CASSMQGADYGYTF
CDR3nt: TGTGCCAGTAGTATGCAGGGGGCTGACTATGGCTACACCTTC

abundance: few
j_gene: TRBJ2-2
v_gene: TRBV29-1
d_gene: .
CDR3aa: CSVETGFFSGELFF
CDR3nt: TGCAGCGTTGAAACAGGGTTTTTTTCCGGGGAGCTGTTTTTT

abundance: .
j_gene: TRBJ2-2
v_gene: TRBV9
d_gene: .
CDR3aa: CASSVYAGNTGELFF
CDR3nt: TGTGCCAGCAGCGTTTACGCGGGAAACACCGGGGAGCTGTTTTTT